This T cell receptor beta chain was found in a study of liver allograft versus peripheral blood T cells (dated by TCRdb to about 2020). For the wider study: In liver transplant recipients, the study looked at T cell receptor repertoires in the peripheral blood and set them against the repertoires found within the transplanted livers. Results and caveats for the whole study, not just this receptor: The T cell receptor repertoires within liver allografts were reported to be different from the T cell receptor repertoires detected in peripheral blood.

In the germline V gene, CDR1 corresponds to SGDLS and CDR2 to YYNGEE. CDR3 length: 15 amino acids, cysteine to phenylalanine. The entry retains the CDR3 DNA only, 45 bases that are in frame from base 1. Clipping removes 4 bases from V and 4 bases from J, with 8 as the unmatched junction base count. This clonotype was counted only a few times. Its antigen target is currently unknown. The sample holds no much larger clone one base away, and base qualities are not on file. The sequencer was an Illumina MiSeq. TCRdb trimmed the raw reads at Q25, called clones with MiXCR and kept productive beta chains. Every entry covers one CDR3 protein and lists the most common genes and DNA from its rows. This sample has thousands of distinct CDR3 sequences in its table, and around 17% of those were observed once. 1.8% of the sample comes from the top ten.

The chain links TRBV9 with TRBJ1-3; 7 junctional bases match TRBD1. The source of this sequence is a human patient who had a liver transplant. Some T cells may be donor cells from the graft after a transplant. CDR3 region: CASSPNWDSGNTIYF. The bases read TGTGCCAGCAGCCCCAACTGGGACAGCGGAAACACCATATATTTT.